The 8 T cell receptor beta chains reported below all come from one sample, sequenced in a study of T cell responses to AZD1222 COVID-19 vaccine (dated by TCRdb to about 2021). Taken with the paper, the label for time point translates to: baseline before first vaccination. Receptor amplification or capture employed the immunoSEQ multiplex PCR assay. Imported from immuneACCESS, the table was reduced by TCRdb to in-frame sequences with V and J called. These copies leave out some clones; in studies compared against another copy, an unresolved V gene accounts for under half, and the cause of the remainder is not known. The sample table holds 85,000 to 100,000 clones, of which 65% to 90% were seen once. 6.3% of the sample is taken by the ten largest. Source: peripheral blood, taken on day 0 of AZD1222 vaccination. The receptor set was obtained from an adult in good health.

V and J are TRBV30 and TRBJ1-4; D is ambiguous. The CDR3 extends over 14 amino acids. Germline values: CDR1 GTSNPN, CDR2 SVGIG (reference sequence). The ends were cut back, 0 bases at V and 7 bases at J, with 12 bases in the middle. This chain's CDR3 is CAWSVGQAGEKLFF. CDR3 sequence (DNA): TGTGCCTGGAGTGTAGGGCAGGCGGGTGAAAAACTGTTTTTT.

The chain has TRBV18 and TRBJ2-7; unclear D gene. V was trimmed by 4 bases and J by 6 bases, leaving 10 bases between them. CDR1 and CDR2 from the germline V gene are KGHSH and LQKENI. The CDR3 extends over 12 amino acids. The CDR3 loop is CASSLDPAEQYF. CDR3 in DNA: TGTGCCAGCTCACTCGACCCAGCCGAGCAGTACTTC. The full variable domain, with the rest looked up from reference TRBV18 and TRBJ2-7, is NAGVMQNPRHLVRRRGQEARLRCSPMKGHSHVYWYRQLPEEGLKFMVYLQKENIIDESGMPKERFSAEFPKEGPSILRIQQVVRGDSAAYFCASSLDPAEQYFGPGTRLTVT.

This clone was counted only a few times. This chain links TRBV11-1 with TRBJ1-1, with D possibly matching TRBD1 (5 bases). Trimming took off 5 bases at V and 6 bases at J, with 19 bases between the two ends. This CDR3 has 15 residues. Germline V gives CDR1 SGHAT, CDR2 FQDESV (reference sequence). This CDR3 reads CASSARGGTGAEAFF. The DNA for the CDR3 is TGTGCCAGCAGCGCCCGGGGGGGGACTGGGGCTGAAGCTTTCTTT.

Only one count was recorded for this clone. This sequence joins TRBV7-2 and TRBJ1-6, with D tentatively TRBD1 (5 bases). Germline CDR1 reads SGHTA; CDR2 reads FQGNSA. With 1 base removed from V and 6 bases from J, the gap between germline ends came to 19 bases. This CDR3 is built from 18 residues. CDR3 DNA sequence: TGTGCCAGCAGCTTAGTGTCCGGGGCCAAGGACTTTAATTCACCCCTCCACTTT. Translating gives CASSLVSGAKDFNSPLHF.

V gene TRBV2 combines with J gene TRBJ1-6, with D perhaps matching TRBD1 (5 bases). The CDR3 consists of 14 residues. V was cut by 11 bases and J by 9 bases, with 20 bases left in between. Germline CDR1 is SNHLY and CDR2 is FYNNEI. The CDR3, as DNA: TGTGCCGGGGGAGGGCAAGGGTCTGGTTCACCCCTCCACTTT. Translation: CAGGGQGSGSPLHF.

This clone has a single count. The V gene is TRBV6-5, the J gene TRBJ2-7, with D possibly being TRBD2 (5 bases). The V end was cut by 7 bases, the J end by 5 bases, with 18 bases between. Germline V gene data show CDR1 as MNHEY and CDR2 as SVGAGI. The CDR3 runs 14 residues. The chain's CDR3 is CASKGGSTLDEQYF. The CDR3 DNA is TGTGCCAGCAAGGGCGGGTCCACTCTGGACGAGCAGTACTTC.

This chain joins TRBV15 and TRBJ1-5; D unclear. Germline V gene data show CDR1 as LNHNV and CDR2 as YYDKDF (reference sequence). The CDR3 is 13 residues long. V was pared by 1 base and J by 9 bases, with 10 bases between. The CDR3 sequence is CATSRAASWPQHF. DNA for the CDR3: TGTGCCACCAGCAGAGCGGCGTCTTGGCCCCAGCATTTT.

The chain's CDR3 is CASSQTDRNTEAFF. DNA for the CDR3: TGTGCCAGCAGCCAGACGGACAGGAACACTGAAGCTTTCTTT. The J gene is TRBJ1-1, the V gene TRBV7-2; a possible D gene is TRBD1 (6 bases). CDR3 length: 14 residues. CDR1 SGHTA and CDR2 FQGNSA come from the germline V gene. V was shortened by 5 bases and J by 1 base, with 11 bases between the two germline ends. The entire variable domain, with the rest obtained from reference TRBV7-2 and TRBJ1-1, is as follows: GAGVSQSPSNKVTEKGKDVELRCDPISGHTALYWYRQSLGQGLEFLIYFQGNSAPDKSGLPSDRFSAERTGGSVSTLTIQRTQQEDSAVYLCASSQTDRNTEAFFGQGTRLTVV.